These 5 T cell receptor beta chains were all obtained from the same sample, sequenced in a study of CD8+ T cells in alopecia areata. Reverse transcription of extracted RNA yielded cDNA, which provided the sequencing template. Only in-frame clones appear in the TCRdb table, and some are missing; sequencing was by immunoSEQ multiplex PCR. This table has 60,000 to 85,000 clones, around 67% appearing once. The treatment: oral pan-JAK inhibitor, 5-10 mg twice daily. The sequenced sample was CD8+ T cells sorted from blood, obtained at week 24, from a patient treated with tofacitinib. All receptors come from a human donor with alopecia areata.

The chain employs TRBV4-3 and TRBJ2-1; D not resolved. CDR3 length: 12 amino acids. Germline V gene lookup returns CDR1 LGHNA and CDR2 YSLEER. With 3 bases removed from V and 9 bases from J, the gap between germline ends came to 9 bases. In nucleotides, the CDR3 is TGCGCCAGCAGCCAGACCCGAGGTGAGCAGTTCTTC. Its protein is CASSQTRGEQFF.

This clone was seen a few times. The CDR3 DNA reads TGTGCCAGCAGCTCCAGGGGCGAGATCAATCAGCCCCAGCATTTT. Translation gives CASSSRGEINQPQHF. The chain combines TRBV7-9 with TRBJ1-5; the D gene is possibly TRBD1 (6 bases). Trimming cost V 4 bases and J 3 bases, with 13 bases left between them. The V gene's germline CDR1 is SEHNR and CDR2 FQNEAQ (reference sequence). The CDR3 extends over 15 amino acids.

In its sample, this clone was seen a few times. The CDR3 DNA reads as TGTGCCAGCAGCTTAATACGGGCCTACGAGCAGTACTTC. Protein: CASSLIRAYEQYF. The chain couples TRBV7-2 to TRBJ2-7; D is uncertain. Trimming took off 2 bases at V and 2 bases at J, with 7 bases between the two ends. Germline V gene data show CDR1 as SGHTA and CDR2 as FQGNSA. CDR3 length: 13 residues. The whole variable domain, remainder taken from reference TRBV7-2 and TRBJ2-7, is GAGVSQSPSNKVTEKGKDVELRCDPISGHTALYWYRQSLGQGLEFLIYFQGNSAPDKSGLPSDRFSAERTGGSVSTLTIQRTQQEDSAVYLCASSLIRAYEQYFGPGTRLTVT.

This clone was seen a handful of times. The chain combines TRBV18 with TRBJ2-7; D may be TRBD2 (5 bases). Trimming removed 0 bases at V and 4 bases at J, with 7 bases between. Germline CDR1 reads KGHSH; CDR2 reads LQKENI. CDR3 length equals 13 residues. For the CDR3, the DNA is TGTGCCAGCTCACCACCCACGGGGTACGAGCAGTACTTC. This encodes CASSPPTGYEQYF.

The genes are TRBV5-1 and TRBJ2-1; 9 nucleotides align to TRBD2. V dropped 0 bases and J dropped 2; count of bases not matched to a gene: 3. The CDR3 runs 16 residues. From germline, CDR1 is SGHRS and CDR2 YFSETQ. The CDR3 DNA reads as TGCGCCAGCAGCTTGGCCTTAGCGGGGGCCTACAATGAGCAGTTCTTC. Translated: CASSLALAGAYNEQFF.